This T cell receptor beta chain was sequenced for a study of OX40 agonist ivuxolimab in advanced cancers. Study details: The patients got ivuxolimab, which is an agonistic anti-OX40 (CD134) antibody.

Produced via immunoSEQ multiplex PCR; TCRdb's table is partial and in-frame only. The sample contains about 22,000 clones, roughly nine tenths of which appear only once. With regard to this clone: Its antigen is as yet unknown.

Study conclusions and caveats: At 0.1 to 3.0 mg/kg and by week 6, CD4+ and CD8+ T cells in the blood had expanded clonally.

Germline V gene lookup returns CDR1 MNHEY and CDR2 SMNVEV (reference sequence). V dropped 2 bases and J dropped 13 bases, with 14 bases sitting between them. The CDR3 consists of 13 residues. The investigators sampled blood at baseline, at cycle 4 day 1, and at cycle 7 day 1. The sequencing used CD4+ or CD8+ T cells sorted from blood, collected in a trial of the OX40 agonist ivuxolimab. This sequence joins TRBV27 and TRBJ2-2; possible D gene TRBD2, 6 bases. The receptor comes from an adult with an advanced solid tumor such as melanoma, head and neck, liver or kidney cancer. In DNA, the CDR3 is TGTGCCAGCAGTTTAGCGCCCGGGGGTGGGCTGTTTTTT. It translates to CASSLAPGGGLFF.